The entry that follows covers one T cell receptor (beta chain) sequence. Enrolled through a virtual design, the participants were between roughly 18 and 95 years of age and came from approximately 25 US areas. Assignments of participants to cohorts depended upon their own reported clinical history. This record belongs to a study of blood T cell repertoires in COVID-19. Study-wide context: Sources were T cells, B-cell-depleted T cells, or PBMCs; the material itself was cDNA or gDNA.

As originally analysed: The authors estimated nucleated cell counts from reference gene primer amplification. Repertoires were generated with immunoSEQ multiplex PCR, while TCRdb's copy carries only in-frame clones and drops some. V and J calls and clone size are those listed in that table; D and trimming were worked out from the DNA. There are approximately 230,000 clones in the sample; about 91% occur only once, and under 15% lies in the top ten. Germline V gives CDR1 MNHEY, CDR2 SMNVEV (reference sequence). V gave up 5 bases and J gave up 5 bases, with 10 bases separating them. The CDR3 loop spans 13 amino acids.

The sample taken for sequencing was PBMCs or T cells enriched from blood (not recorded which). V gene TRBV27 combines with J gene TRBJ1-5; perhaps TRBD1 as D (6 bases). This receptor was identified in a woman aged 45-59 years with acute COVID-19. The CDR3 loop is CASSPSGDQPQHF. As DNA, the CDR3 is TGTGCCAGCAGTCCGTCAGGGGATCAGCCCCAGCATTTT.